This T cell receptor beta chain was sequenced for a study of blood T cell repertoires in COVID-19. On the study more broadly: There were acute and convalescent COVID-19 samples, and they came from the United States, Italy and Spain. T cells, B-cell-depleted T cells, or PBMCs supplied cDNA or gDNA.

Methods used by the authors: Estimation of nucleated cell counts was performed using reference gene primer amplification. TCRdb's table, derived via immunoSEQ multiplex PCR, lists solely in-frame clones and lacks some. V, J and clone size are taken as reported in that table, and D and trimming were inferred from the DNA itself. The sample includes 8,000 or so clones, 70% to 90% of them seen just once. V dropped 1 base and J dropped 4 bases, with 13 bases sitting between them. The CDR3 is 15 amino acids. Looked up from germline, CDR1 is LGHNA and CDR2 is YNFKEQ. This TCR derives from a woman between 45 and 65 years old with active or convalescent COVID-19. The rearrangement links TRBV4-2 to TRBJ1-1; D perhaps matches TRBD1 (5 bases). The sample comprised peripheral blood. The DNA of the CDR3 is TGTGCCAGCAGCCAAGTGGACACAGCGGGCACTGAAGCTTTCTTT. This translates into CASSQVDTAGTEAFF.